A selection of T cell receptor beta chains follows, all from one sample in a study of T cell responses to AZD1222 COVID-19 vaccine. Some clones are missing from TCRdb's copy, which holds only in-frame ones; the method was immunoSEQ multiplex PCR. The table includes approximately 100,000 clones, 89% detected once. Specimen: peripheral blood, collected on day 0 of MenACWY control vaccination. These receptor sequences come from an adult in good health. CDR3s include the opening cysteine and the closing phenylalanine or tryptophan.

J,V,CDR3
TRBJ1-6,TRBV27,CASRQGAGNSPLHF
TRBJ2-7,TRBV7-9,CASSLGQGLSSYEQYF
TRBJ2-2,TRBV28,CASSLPGGDTGELFF
TRBJ2-3,TRBV4-3,CASSQELSTDTQYF
TRBJ1-5,TRBV6-1,CASSELRTQGINQPQHF
TRBJ2-1,TRBV30,CAEARGAGYNEQFF
TRBJ1-4,TRBV29-1,CSVIDRRNEKLFF
TRBJ1-1,TRBV15,CATSRGQGVEAFF
TRBJ2-3,TRBV4-1,CASSQVKGSTDTQYF
TRBJ1-2,TRBV5-6,CASSRGGNGYTF
TRBJ2-2,TRBV7-3,CASSLRGGGYTGELFF
TRBJ2-2,TRBV4-2,CASRIWDRRTGELFF
TRBJ1-5,TRBV6-2/TRBV6-3,CASSYETGSPKEPQHF
TRBJ1-6,TRBV9,CASSAGMLESPLHF
TRBJ1-5,TRBV21-1,CASSKGQGNSNQPQHF
TRBJ2-3,TRBV7-9,CASSQDGLVGDTQYF
TRBJ2-1,TRBV6-2/TRBV6-3,CASSSRVVNEQFF
TRBJ1-2,TRBV6-5,CASSYRSGGYGYTF
TRBJ2-1,TRBV7-2,CASSEGPVFGGTHEQFF
TRBJ2-1,TRBV3-1/TRBV3-2,CASSYVLGTSGGHSYNEQFF
TRBJ1-1,TRBV6-5,CASSYQVLGTNTEAFF
TRBJ1-2,TRBV28,CASSLRVGGYTF
TRBJ2-5,TRBV6-2/TRBV6-3,CASSLFTRGLALETQYF
TRBJ1-1,TRBV7-2,CASSGRQGMNTEAFF
TRBJ2-1,TRBV4-3,CASSQDINRYNEQFF
TRBJ2-6,TRBV6-5,CASTKPGGANVLTF
TRBJ2-1,TRBV7-6,CASSLTSGNNEQFF
TRBJ1-6,TRBV6-2/TRBV6-3,CASSYSLSPLHF
TRBJ2-7,TRBV5-1,CASSSTGTGSYEQYF
TRBJ2-5,TRBV4-3,CASSPGTGEETQYF
TRBJ2-2,TRBV11-2,CASHRTNTGELFF
TRBJ1-2,TRBV5-1,CASSFGQGGSSGYTF
TRBJ1-6,TRBV6-5,CASSYDLRGTSPLHF
TRBJ1-2,TRBV7-9,CASSLPLSERGGYTF
TRBJ1-1,TRBV7-2,CASSFDRFEAFF
TRBJ1-6,TRBV7-8,CASSPEITLAYNSPLHF
TRBJ2-1,TRBV28,CASSFWTGGRNEQFF
TRBJ2-1,TRBV9,CASSLRDAAYNEQFF
TRBJ2-1,TRBV9,CASSVTDRPYNEQFF
TRBJ1-5,TRBV7-2,CASSFPGGKNQPQHF
TRBJ2-1,TRBV24-1,CATSDLTSGGGGWSYNEQFF
TRBJ1-3,TRBV7-8,CASSVRGISGNTIYF
TRBJ1-2,TRBV7-9,CASSPRDRVYGYTF
TRBJ1-1,TRBV27,CASLPGGSLNTEAFF
TRBJ1-1,TRBV19,CASARQGSNTEAFF